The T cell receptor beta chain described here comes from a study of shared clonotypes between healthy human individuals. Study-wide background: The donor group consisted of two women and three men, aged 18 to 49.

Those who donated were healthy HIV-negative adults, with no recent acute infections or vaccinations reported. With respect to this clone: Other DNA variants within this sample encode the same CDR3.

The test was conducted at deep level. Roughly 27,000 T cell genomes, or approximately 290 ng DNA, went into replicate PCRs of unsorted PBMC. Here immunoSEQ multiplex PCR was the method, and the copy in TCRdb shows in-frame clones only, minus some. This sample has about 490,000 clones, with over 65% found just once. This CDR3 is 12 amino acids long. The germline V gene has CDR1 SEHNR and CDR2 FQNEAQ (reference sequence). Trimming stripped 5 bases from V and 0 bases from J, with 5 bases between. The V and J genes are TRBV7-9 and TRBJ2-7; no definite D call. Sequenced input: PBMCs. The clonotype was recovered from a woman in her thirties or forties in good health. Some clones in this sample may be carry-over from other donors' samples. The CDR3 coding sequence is TGTGCCAGCAGCCCCACCTCCTACGAGCAGTACTTC. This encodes CASSPTSYEQYF.